The clone carrying this T cell receptor (beta chain) showed up just a few times. Germline CDR1 MGHRA, CDR2 YSYEKL. V was trimmed by 0 bases and J by 9 bases, leaving 18 bases between them. The CDR3 runs to 16 residues. These data belong to a study of control samples from healthy donors and cancer patients. Generated by immunoSEQ multiplex PCR, the TCRdb table keeps only in-frame clones and is missing some. The table has some 120,000 clones, more than 85% seen once; the top ten hold 8.6%. This sequence joins TRBV4-1 and TRBJ1-5, with no clear D. The sequence derives from a man younger than 35 in good health. Sequences were obtained from blood. The CDR3 here is CASSQDSPTSAGPQHF. The CDR3 DNA follows: TGCGCCAGCAGCCAAGACTCACCTACTTCAGCGGGGCCCCAGCATTTT.